The rows below give T cell receptor beta chains drawn from one sample of a study of chemoradiotherapy in HPV16-positive cancers. TCRdb's table, derived via immunoSEQ multiplex PCR, lists solely in-frame clones and lacks some. This table has about 4,000 clones, around 80% appearing once. Collection took place from a patient who underwent chemoradiotherapy. The receptors were sampled from a human donor with HPV-associated anogenital cancer. Both conserved end residues are part of each CDR3. The D gene is left open where the match is weak. Size values are once, few and many counts, or a class for expanded clones, and some rows have none.

cdr3_aa | cdr3_nt | clone_size | d_call | j_call | v_call
CASSYRQETYNEQFF | TGTGCCAGCAGCTACCGACAGGAGACCTACAATGAGCAGTTCTTC | . | . | TRBJ2-1 | TRBV11-2
CATATGASNTEAFF | TGTGCCACCGCAACTGGGGCAAGCAACACTGAAGCTTTCTTT | . | . | TRBJ1-1 | TRBV10-3
CASSSSGLHGYTF | TGTGCCAGCAGCTCTTCAGGGCTGCATGGCTACACCTTC | . | . | TRBJ1-2 | TRBV5-6
CASSLGTPKQYF | TGTGCCAGCAGTTTGGGGACTCCTAAGCAGTACTTC | few | . | TRBJ2-7 | TRBV28
CASSPPWTGTNTEAFF | TGTGCCAGCTCACCACCTTGGACAGGGACCAACACTGAAGCTTTCTTT | . | TRBD1 | TRBJ1-1 | TRBV18
CASSSHDRGDNSPLHF | TGTGCCAGCAGTTCCCATGACAGGGGTGATAATTCACCCCTCCACTTT | once | TRBD1 | TRBJ1-6 | TRBV28
CASSRTNQGRGGYTF | TGTGCCAGTAGTAGAACGAATCAGGGGCGAGGTGGCTACACCTTC | . | . | TRBJ1-2 | TRBV19
CAWSEGLYNSPLHF | TGTGCCTGGAGTGAGGGCCTCTATAATTCACCCCTCCACTTT | . | . | TRBJ1-6 | TRBV30
CASSQEPGGGELFF | TGCGCCAGCAGCCAGGAGCCGGGTGGCGGGGAGCTGTTTTTT | . | . | TRBJ2-2 | TRBV4-1
CASSPGGAYNEKLFF | TGTGCCAGCAGCCCAGGGGGGGCTTATAATGAAAAACTGTTTTTT | . | TRBD1 | TRBJ1-4 | TRBV5-4
CASSLTGRGSRNQPQHF | TGTGCCAGCAGCTTAACGGGTCGGGGAAGTCGCAATCAGCCCCAGCATTTT | few | . | TRBJ1-5 | TRBV7-6
CASRFGFRGRRDDTEAFF | TGTGCCAGCCGCTTCGGTTTTAGGGGGCGCAGGGATGACACTGAAGCTTTCTTT | . | TRBD1 | TRBJ1-1 | TRBV27
CASSLLLGHGGYTF | TGTGCCAGCAGCTTACTTCTCGGACACGGGGGCTACACCTTC | . | . | TRBJ1-2 | TRBV7-2
CASSTRTVSYNSPLHF | TGTGCCAGCTCTACTCGGACTGTGAGCTATAATTCACCCCTCCACTTT | . | . | TRBJ1-6 | TRBV7-2
CSVYVPPYGYTF | TGCAGCGTTTATGTACCGCCCTATGGCTACACCTTC | . | . | TRBJ1-2 | TRBV29-1
CASSLTPGLASDTQYF | TGCGCCAGCAGCTTAACCCCGGGACTAGCGTCAGATACGCAGTATTTT | . | TRBD2 | TRBJ2-3 | TRBV5-1
CASSLVPQTVVTEAFF | TGTGCCAGCAGCTTAGTGCCCCAGACCGTAGTTACTGAAGCTTTCTTT | . | . | TRBJ1-1 | TRBV7-2
CASSIGWDTNQPQHF | TGTGCCAGTAGTATAGGATGGGACACCAATCAGCCCCAGCATTTT | . | . | TRBJ1-5 | TRBV19
CASSWGQGANTEAFF | TGTGCCAGCAGCTGGGGACAGGGGGCAAACACTGAAGCTTTCTTT | . | TRBD1 | TRBJ1-1 | TRBV7-8
CASKTEWGGEQFF | TGTGCCAGCAAAACCGAGTGGGGGGGAGAACAGTTCTTC | few | TRBD2 | TRBJ2-1 | TRBV6-1
CASRQRQGVAGYTF | TGTGCCAGCAGACAAAGACAGGGGGTTGCGGGCTACACCTTC | . | TRBD1 | TRBJ1-2 | TRBV7-2
CASSRDSQTYGFSYEQYF | TGTGCCAGCAGCCGGGACAGCCAAACCTATGGATTCTCCTACGAGCAGTACTTC | once | TRBD1 | TRBJ2-7 | TRBV7-9
CASSLQGLGEKLFF | TGTGCCAGCAGTTTACAGGGATTAGGGGAAAAACTGTTTTTT | . | . | TRBJ1-4 | TRBV7-2
CASSKRSGLAAGELFF | TGTGCCAGCAGCAAGAGGTCGGGACTAGCGGCCGGGGAGCTGTTTTTT | once | TRBD2 | TRBJ2-2 | TRBV7-2
CASSLGVAVGNTIYF | TGTGCCAGCAGCTTAGGAGTAGCCGTCGGAAACACCATATATTTT | . | . | TRBJ1-3 | TRBV7-2
CASSPGQGWNQPQHF | TGTGCCAGCAGCCCGGGACAGGGTTGGAATCAGCCCCAGCATTTT | . | TRBD1 | TRBJ1-5 | TRBV27
CAWSVGVLAGGPVTGELFF | TGTGCCTGGAGTGTTGGTGTACTAGCGGGGGGGCCGGTCACCGGGGAGCTGTTTTTT | . | TRBD2 | TRBJ2-2 | TRBV30
CAWSTYGRGTYNSPLHF | TGTGCCTGGAGTACTTATGGTAGGGGCACCTATAATTCACCCCTCCACTTT | few | . | TRBJ1-6 | TRBV30
CASSPAAGDNLF | TGTGCCAGCAGCCCCGCGGCAGGGGACAATCTCTTC | few | . | TRBJ1-2 | TRBV28
CASSQDNTWADNQPQHF | TGCGCCAGCAGCCAAGACAATACGTGGGCAGACAATCAGCCCCAGCATTTT | . | . | TRBJ1-5 | TRBV4-3
CASSLFPRDYNQPQHF | TGTGCCAGCAGCCTATTTCCCAGGGACTATAATCAGCCCCAGCATTTT | . | . | TRBJ1-5 | TRBV6-6
CASYSYNRGGGYTF | TGTGCCAGCTACAGTTATAACAGGGGCGGTGGCTACACCTTC | . | TRBD1 | TRBJ1-2 | TRBV28
CASSSSDSYTEAFF | TGCGCCAGCAGCTCCTCGGACAGCTACACTGAAGCTTTCTTT | . | . | TRBJ1-1 | TRBV5-1
CASRGVFKETQYF | TGTGCCAGCAGGGGGGTATTTAAAGAGACCCAGTACTTC | . | . | TRBJ2-5 | TRBV28
CASQPTGGGSFEAFF | TGTGCCAGCCAACCGACAGGGGGCGGTTCGTTTGAAGCTTTCTTT | . | TRBD1 | TRBJ1-1 | TRBV19
CASSDGGGIYEQYF | TGTGCCAGCTCTGACGGAGGGGGGATCTACGAGCAGTACTTC | few | . | TRBJ2-7 | TRBV27
CSVFREGEQYF | TGCAGCGTTTTCAGGGAAGGCGAGCAGTACTTC | . | . | TRBJ2-7 | TRBV29-1
CASSQDIGSNNEKLFF | TGCGCCAGCAGCCAAGATATCGGGTCGAATAATGAAAAACTGTTTTTT | . | . | TRBJ1-4 | TRBV4-3
CASSVGQNQETQYF | TGTGCCAGCAGTGTGGGACAGAACCAAGAGACCCAGTACTTC | . | TRBD1 | TRBJ2-5 | TRBV28
CASSMGQGSIYEQYF | TGTGCCAGTAGTATGGGACAGGGGTCTATCTACGAGCAGTACTTC | . | TRBD1 | TRBJ2-7 | TRBV19
CASSIGPGLDYEQYF | TGTGCCAGTAGTATCGGTCCCGGGTTGGACTACGAGCAGTACTTC | once | . | TRBJ2-7 | TRBV19
CASSFDFVNSPLHF | TGCGCCAGCAGCTTCGACTTCGTAAATTCACCCCTCCACTTT | . | . | TRBJ1-6 | TRBV5-1
CASSLAPWQGTGTQYF | TGTGCCAGCAGCTTGGCTCCATGGCAGGGTACTGGGACCCAGTACTTC | . | . | TRBJ2-5 | TRBV5-5
CASSLDLNTGELFF | TGTGCCAGCAGCTTAGACCTGAACACCGGGGAGCTGTTTTTT | . | . | TRBJ2-2 | TRBV7-6
CASGLGTSGGETQYF | TGTGCTAGTGGTTTGGGGACCTCCGGCGGGGAGACCCAGTACTTC | . | . | TRBJ2-5 | TRBV12-5
CAWTSAKSSNSPLHF | TGTGCCTGGACGTCCGCGAAGAGTTCAAATTCACCCCTCCACTTT | . | . | TRBJ1-6 | TRBV30
CASSQDQMVAAYNEQFF | TGCGCCAGCAGCCAAGACCAGATGGTAGCGGCATACAATGAGCAGTTCTTC | . | . | TRBJ2-1 | TRBV4-3
CASSFGTATNSPLHF | TGTGCCAGCAGCTTTGGGACAGCCACTAATTCACCCCTCCACTTT | . | TRBD1 | TRBJ1-6 | TRBV7-9
CASSSDGGTQGGYTF | TGTGCCAGCAGCTCGGACGGCGGCACTCAGGGGGGCTACACCTTC | . | . | TRBJ1-2 | TRBV7-9